This T cell receptor (beta chain) was retrieved from a study of T-cell memory formation after mild COVID-19 (dated by TCRdb to the early 2020s). With regard to the full study: Most TCR sequence clusters were specific to one of the two donors. In two donors, T-cell clones that expanded and contracted after mild COVID-19 were followed by sequencing TCRalpha and TCRbeta repertoires longitudinally. The cohort comprised two young, previously healthy adult volunteers, one female and one male. Paper-wide results and their limitations: Contracting CD4+ clones appeared mostly in the CM and EM memory subsets, whereas CD8+ clones were enriched in EMRA. The second-wave clones that peaked on day 37 were not confirmed to be SARS-CoV-2 specific. From day 15 to 85, contracting clones showed balanced CD4/CD8 phenotypes, whereas a second wave of clones that expanded from day 15 to 37 leaned towards CD4+. The study covered only two mild cases, and larger cohorts including severe cases with pre-infection samples were considered necessary. Some responding clones were detected in pre-infection memory, which suggested that pre-existing cross-reactive memory T cells had joined the SARS-CoV-2 response.

The V end gives up 0 bases and the J end 5 bases, leaving 2 bases in the junction not matched to a gene. CDR3 length: 15 amino acids, cysteine to phenylalanine. The retained sequence is limited to the CDR3, 45 bases, with the frame set at the first base. The germline V gene encodes CDR1 ENHRY and CDR2 SYGVKD. Ficoll-Paque density gradient centrifugation was used to isolate PBMCs. This clonotype was detected ten times or more. The clone's antigen remains unknown. The record has no base qualities; no much larger clone is one base away. Instrument used: Illumina NovaSeq 6000. Using 5'RACE with constant-segment primers, TCRalpha and TCRbeta cDNA libraries were constructed, with sample barcodes and unique molecular identifiers added in the process. RNA was extracted from every sample with Trizol reagent. Amplification of the libraries took two PCR steps, and the second step added a second sample barcode plus Illumina TruSeq adapters. Sequencing of libraries was performed on an Illumina NovaSeq with 2 x 150 bp paired-end reads. On the authors' methods: The reads were demultiplexed and collapsed into UMI-guided consensus sequences using migec v1.2.7. Using mixcr v2.1.11, UMI consensuses were aligned to TRA and TRB V and J templates and then assembled into clonotypes. A clonotype was counted as expanded or contracted only when both edgeR and NoisET called the clonotype significant, with the noise models trained on biological replicates. For edgeR calls, the thresholds were a false discovery rate-adjusted p below 0.01 and a log2 fold-change of 1. As an exploratory analysis of dynamics, max-normalized trajectories of the 1000 most abundant clonotypes were examined by PCA with hierarchical clustering. Separately sequenced CD4+ and CD8+ repertoires were used to assign a CD4 or CD8 phenotype to each responding clone. TCRdb applied fastp at Q25 and MiXCR to the public reads, then kept only in-frame beta chains. Records with the same CDR3 protein are collapsed into one entry carrying the most frequent genes and DNA. What appears here as the V and J calls and clone size reflects TCRdb's work, not the paper's. The sample records some 130,000 distinct CDR3 sequences, roughly 6% of which are singletons. The top ten clones comprise 2% to 2.5% of the sample.

The sequence joins TRBV10-3 to TRBJ2-7; TRBD1 aligns with 12 central bases. This TCR was sampled from an adult woman who had mild COVID-19 (a few samples of this study predate the infection). The sample titles of this study are shuffled in the database, so cell type and time point are left out; the donor was told from shared clones. Material: PBMCs or a T cell subset sorted from them (not recorded which). In nucleotides, the sequence is TGTGCCATCAGTGAGTCAGGGACAGGGGGCCACGAGCAGTACTTC. Its protein product is CAISESGTGGHEQYF.